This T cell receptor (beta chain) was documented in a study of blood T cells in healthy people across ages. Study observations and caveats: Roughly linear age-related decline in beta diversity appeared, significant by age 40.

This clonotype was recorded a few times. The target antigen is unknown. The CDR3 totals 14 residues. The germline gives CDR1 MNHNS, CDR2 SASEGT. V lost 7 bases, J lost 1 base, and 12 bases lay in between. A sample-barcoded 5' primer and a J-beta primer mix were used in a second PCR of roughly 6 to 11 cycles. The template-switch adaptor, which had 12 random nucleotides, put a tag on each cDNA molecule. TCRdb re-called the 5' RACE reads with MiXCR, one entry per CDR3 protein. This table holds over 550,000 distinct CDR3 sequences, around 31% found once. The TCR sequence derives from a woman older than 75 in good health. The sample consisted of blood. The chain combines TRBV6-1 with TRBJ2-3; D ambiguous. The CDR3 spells CASTLSTGTDTQYF. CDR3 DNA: TGTGCCAGCACCCTTAGTACGGGCACAGATACGCAGTATTTT.